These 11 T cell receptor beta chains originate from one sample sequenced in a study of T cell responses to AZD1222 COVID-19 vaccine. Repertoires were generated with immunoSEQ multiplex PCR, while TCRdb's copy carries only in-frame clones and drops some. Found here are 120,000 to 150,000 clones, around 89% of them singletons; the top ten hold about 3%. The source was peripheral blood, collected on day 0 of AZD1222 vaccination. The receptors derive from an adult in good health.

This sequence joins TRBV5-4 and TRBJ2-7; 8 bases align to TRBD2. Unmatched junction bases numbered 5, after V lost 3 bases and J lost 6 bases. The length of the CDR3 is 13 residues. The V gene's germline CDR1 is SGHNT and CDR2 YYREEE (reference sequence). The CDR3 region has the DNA TGTGCCAGCAGCTCCGGGACTAGGACCGAGCAGTACTTC. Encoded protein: CASSSGTRTEQYF.

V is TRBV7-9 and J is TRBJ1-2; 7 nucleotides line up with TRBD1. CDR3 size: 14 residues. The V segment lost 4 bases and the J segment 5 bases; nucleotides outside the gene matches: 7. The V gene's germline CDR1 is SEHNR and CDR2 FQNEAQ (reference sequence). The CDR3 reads CASSSLGQIYGYTF. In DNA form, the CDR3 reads TGTGCCAGCAGCTCCTTGGGACAGATATATGGCTACACCTTC.

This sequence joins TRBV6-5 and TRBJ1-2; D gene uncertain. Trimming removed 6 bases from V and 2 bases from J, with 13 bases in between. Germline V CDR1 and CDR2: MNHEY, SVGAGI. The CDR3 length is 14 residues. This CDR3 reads CASSLSLTNYGYTF. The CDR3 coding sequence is TGTGCCAGCAGCCTCAGCCTTACGAACTATGGCTACACCTTC.

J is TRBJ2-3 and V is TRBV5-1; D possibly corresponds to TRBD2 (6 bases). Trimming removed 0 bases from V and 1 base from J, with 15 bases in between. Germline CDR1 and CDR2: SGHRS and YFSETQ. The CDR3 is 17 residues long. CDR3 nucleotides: TGCGCCAGCAGCTTGGTACATCTAGGGACTGGCACAGATACGCAGTATTTT. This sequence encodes CASSLVHLGTGTDTQYF.

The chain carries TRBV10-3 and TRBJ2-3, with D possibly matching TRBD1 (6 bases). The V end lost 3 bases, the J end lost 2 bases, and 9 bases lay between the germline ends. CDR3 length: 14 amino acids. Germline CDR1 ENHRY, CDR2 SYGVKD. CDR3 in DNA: TGTGCCATCAGTGAAAAGGGGGACACAGATACGCAGTATTTT. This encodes CAISEKGDTDTQYF.

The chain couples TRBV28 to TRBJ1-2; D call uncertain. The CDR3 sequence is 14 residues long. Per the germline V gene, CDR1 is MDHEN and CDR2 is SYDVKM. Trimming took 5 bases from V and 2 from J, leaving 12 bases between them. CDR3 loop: CASSPRELNYGYTF. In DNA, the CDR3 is TGTGCCAGCAGTCCGCGGGAGCTCAACTATGGCTACACCTTC.

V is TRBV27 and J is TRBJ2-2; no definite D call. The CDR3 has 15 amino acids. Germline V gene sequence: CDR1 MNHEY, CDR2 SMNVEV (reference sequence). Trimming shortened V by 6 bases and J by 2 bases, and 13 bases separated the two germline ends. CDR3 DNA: TGTGCCAGCAGACCGGACGGTAAAAACACCGGGGAGCTGTTTTTT. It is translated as CASRPDGKNTGELFF.

The CDR3 DNA reads TGTGCCAGCAGCTTGGGACAGGGGGCAGGTCAGCCCCAGCATTTT. Protein sequence: CASSLGQGAGQPQHF. The chain is built from TRBV6-5 and TRBJ1-5; TRBD1 aligns across 12 bases. The germline V gene encodes CDR1 MNHEY and CDR2 SVGAGI. V trimming: 6 bases; J trimming: 6 bases; junction bases outside the gene matches: 6. CDR3 size: 15 residues.

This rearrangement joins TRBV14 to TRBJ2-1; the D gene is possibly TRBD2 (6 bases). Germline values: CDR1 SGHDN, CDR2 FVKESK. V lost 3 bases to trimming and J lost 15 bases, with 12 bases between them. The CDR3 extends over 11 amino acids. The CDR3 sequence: CASSQGAGLFF. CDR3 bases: TGTGCCAGCAGCCAGGGTGCGGGACTGTTCTTC.

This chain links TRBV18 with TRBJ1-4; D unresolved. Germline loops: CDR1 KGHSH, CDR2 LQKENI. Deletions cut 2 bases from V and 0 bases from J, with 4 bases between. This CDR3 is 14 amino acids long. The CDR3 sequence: CASSPAATNEKLFF. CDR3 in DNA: TGTGCCAGCTCACCAGCGGCAACTAATGAAAAACTGTTTTTT.

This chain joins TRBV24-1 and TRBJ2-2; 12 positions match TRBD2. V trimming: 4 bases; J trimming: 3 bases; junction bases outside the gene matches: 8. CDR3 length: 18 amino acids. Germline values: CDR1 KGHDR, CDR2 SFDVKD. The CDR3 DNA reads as TGTGCCACCAGTGAGTCTCCGACTAGCGGGGGCTACACCGGGGAGCTGTTTTTT. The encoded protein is CATSESPTSGGYTGELFF.